This T cell receptor (beta chain) was sequenced in a study of blood T cell repertoires in COVID-19. About the study: T cells, B-cell-depleted T cells, or PBMCs provided the cDNA or gDNA that served as material.

Authors' processing steps: Reference gene primers were amplified, and this amplification served to estimate nucleated cell counts. Data came from immunoSEQ multiplex PCR; TCRdb stores just in-frame clones and leaves some out. The DNA was the basis for D and trimming; V, J and clone size are from that table. The sample contains 150,000 to 200,000 clones, more than 70% of which appear only once. The sample consisted of peripheral blood. This sequence was found in a human donor in a cohort sampled during active COVID-19.

The CDR3 nucleotides are TGCAGCGCTGGGGCTTCCAATGAGCAGTTCTTC. Protein sequence: CSAGASNEQFF. This chain links TRBV29-1 with TRBJ2-1, with a weak D call TRBD1 (5 bases). V lost 7 bases and J 6 bases, leaving 10 bases between the germline ends. The germline CDR1 and CDR2 sequences are SQVTM and ANQGSEA. CDR3 length equals 11 residues.